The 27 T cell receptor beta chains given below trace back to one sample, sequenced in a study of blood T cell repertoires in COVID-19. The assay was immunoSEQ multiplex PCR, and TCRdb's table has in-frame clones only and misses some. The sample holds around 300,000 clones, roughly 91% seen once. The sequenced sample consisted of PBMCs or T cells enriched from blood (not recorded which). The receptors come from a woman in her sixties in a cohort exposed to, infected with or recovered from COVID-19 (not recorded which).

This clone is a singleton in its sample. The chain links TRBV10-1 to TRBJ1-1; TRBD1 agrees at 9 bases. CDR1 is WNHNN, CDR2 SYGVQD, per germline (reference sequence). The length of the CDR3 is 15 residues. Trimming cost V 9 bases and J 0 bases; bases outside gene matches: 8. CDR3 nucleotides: TGCGCCAGATTGAGGACAGGGGTAATGAACACTGAAGCTTTCTTT. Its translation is CARLRTGVMNTEAFF.

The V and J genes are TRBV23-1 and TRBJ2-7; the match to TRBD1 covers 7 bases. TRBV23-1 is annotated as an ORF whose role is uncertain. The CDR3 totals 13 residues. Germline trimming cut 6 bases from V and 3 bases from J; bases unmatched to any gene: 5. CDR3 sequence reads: CASSQGVYYEQYF. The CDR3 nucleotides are TGCGCCAGCAGCCAGGGGGTATACTACGAGCAGTACTTC.

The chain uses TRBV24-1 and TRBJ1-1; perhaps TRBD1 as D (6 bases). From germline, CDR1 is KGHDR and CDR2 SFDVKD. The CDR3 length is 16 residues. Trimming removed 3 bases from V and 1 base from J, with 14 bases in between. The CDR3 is CATSDASTGKNTEAFF. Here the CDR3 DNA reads TGTGCCACCAGTGATGCCTCGACAGGAAAGAACACTGAAGCTTTCTTT.

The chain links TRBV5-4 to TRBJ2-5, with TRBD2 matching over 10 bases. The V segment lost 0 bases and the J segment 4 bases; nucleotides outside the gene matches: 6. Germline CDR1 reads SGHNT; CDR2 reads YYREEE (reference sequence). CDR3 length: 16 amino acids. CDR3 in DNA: TGTGCCAGCAGCTTGGGCCTAGCGGGAGTAGGAGAGACCCAGTACTTC. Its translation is CASSLGLAGVGETQYF.

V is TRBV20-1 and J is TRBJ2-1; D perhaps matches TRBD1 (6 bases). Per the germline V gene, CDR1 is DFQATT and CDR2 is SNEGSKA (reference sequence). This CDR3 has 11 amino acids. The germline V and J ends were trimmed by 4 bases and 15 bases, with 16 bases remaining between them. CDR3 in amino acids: CSAKSGEKRFF. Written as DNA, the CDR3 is TGCAGTGCTAAATCAGGGGAGAAACGGTTCTTC.

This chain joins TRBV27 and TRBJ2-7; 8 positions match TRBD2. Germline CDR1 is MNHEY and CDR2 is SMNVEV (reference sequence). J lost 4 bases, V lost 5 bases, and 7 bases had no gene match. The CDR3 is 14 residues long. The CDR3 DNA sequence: TGTGCCAGCAGTCCCCGACTAGCGCCATACGAGCAGTACTTC. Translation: CASSPRLAPYEQYF.

The CDR3 nucleotides read TGTGCCAGCAGCAGGGGCACGAGACCGAACACCGGGGAGCTGTTTTTT. It is translated as CASSRGTRPNTGELFF. The chain joins TRBV28 to TRBJ2-2; tentatively, D is TRBD1 (6 bases). Per germline, CDR1 MDHEN and CDR2 SYDVKM. V was clipped by 6 bases and J by 0 bases, with 14 bases between them. The CDR3 length is 16 residues.

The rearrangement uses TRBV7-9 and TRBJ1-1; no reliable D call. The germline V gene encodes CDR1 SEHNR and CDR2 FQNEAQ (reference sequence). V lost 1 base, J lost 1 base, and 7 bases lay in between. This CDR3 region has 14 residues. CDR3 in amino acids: CASSLGAGNTEAFF. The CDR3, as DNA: TGTGCCAGCAGCTTAGGGGCGGGGAACACTGAAGCTTTCTTT.

The chain's CDR3 is CASSQIASSNEQFF. The DNA of the CDR3 is TGTGCCAGCAGCCAAATCGCTAGCAGCAATGAGCAGTTCTTC. The rearrangement joins TRBV3-1 (or the pseudogene TRBV3-2) to TRBJ2-1; the D gene is possibly TRBD2 (5 bases). The germline CDR1 and CDR2 sequences are LGHDT and YNNKEL (reference sequence). The CDR3 is made up of 14 amino acids. Trimming pared 2 bases from V and 6 bases from J, leaving 11 bases between.

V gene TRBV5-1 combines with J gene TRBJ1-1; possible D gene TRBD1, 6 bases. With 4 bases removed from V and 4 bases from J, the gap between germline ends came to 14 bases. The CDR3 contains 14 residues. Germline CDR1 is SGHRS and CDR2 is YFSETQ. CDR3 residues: CASSLTTGTTEAFF. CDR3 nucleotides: TGCGCCAGCAGCCTAACCACAGGGACCACTGAAGCTTTCTTT.

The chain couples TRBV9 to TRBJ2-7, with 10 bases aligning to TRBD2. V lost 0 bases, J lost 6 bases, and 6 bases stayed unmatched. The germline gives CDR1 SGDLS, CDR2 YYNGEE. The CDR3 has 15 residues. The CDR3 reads CASSVGTSGTVEQYF. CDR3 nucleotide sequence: TGTGCCAGCAGCGTAGGCACTAGCGGGACGGTCGAGCAGTACTTC. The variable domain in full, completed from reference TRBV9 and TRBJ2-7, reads DSGVTQTPKHLITATGQRVTLRCSPRSGDLSVYWYQQSLDQGLQFLIQYYNGEERAKGNILERFSAQQFPDLHSELNLSSLELGDSALYFCASSVGTSGTVEQYFGPGTRLTVT.

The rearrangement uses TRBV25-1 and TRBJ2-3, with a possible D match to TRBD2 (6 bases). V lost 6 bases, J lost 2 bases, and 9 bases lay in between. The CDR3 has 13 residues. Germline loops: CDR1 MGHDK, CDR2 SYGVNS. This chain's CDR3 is CASRWGDTDTQYF. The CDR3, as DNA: TGTGCCAGCAGGTGGGGGGACACAGATACGCAGTATTTT. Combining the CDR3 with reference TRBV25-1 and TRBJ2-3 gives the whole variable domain EADIYQTPRYLVIGTGKKITLECSQTMGHDKMYWYQQDPGMELHLIHYSYGVNSTEKGDLSSESTVSRIRTEHFPLTLESARPSHTSQYLCASRWGDTDTQYFGPGTRLTVL.

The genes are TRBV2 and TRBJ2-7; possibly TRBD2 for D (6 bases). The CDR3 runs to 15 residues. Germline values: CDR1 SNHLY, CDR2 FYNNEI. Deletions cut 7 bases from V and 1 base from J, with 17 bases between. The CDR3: CASNDGSGRSYEQYF. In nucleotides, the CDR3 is TGTGCCAGCAACGACGGGAGTGGAAGATCCTACGAGCAGTACTTC.

CDR3 DNA: TGTGCCAGCAGTCCAGATTACGGAAACACCATATATTTT. It codes for CASSPDYGNTIYF. The chain is built from TRBV12-3 or TRBV12-4 and TRBJ1-3; D gene unclear. V shed 5 bases and J shed 4 bases, with 9 bases lying between them. This CDR3 has 13 residues.

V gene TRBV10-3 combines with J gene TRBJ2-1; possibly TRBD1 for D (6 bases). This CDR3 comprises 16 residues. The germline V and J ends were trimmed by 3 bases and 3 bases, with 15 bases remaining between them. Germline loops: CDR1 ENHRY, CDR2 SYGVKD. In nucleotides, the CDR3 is TGTGCCATCAGTGACCCCGACAGGACACTCTACAATGAGCAGTTCTTC. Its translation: CAISDPDRTLYNEQFF.

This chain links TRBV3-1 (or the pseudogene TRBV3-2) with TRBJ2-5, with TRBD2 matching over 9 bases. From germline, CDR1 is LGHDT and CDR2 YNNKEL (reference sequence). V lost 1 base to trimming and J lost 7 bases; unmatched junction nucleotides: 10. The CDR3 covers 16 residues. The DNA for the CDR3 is TGTGCCAGCAGCCAAGTGAGCGGGAGGCCCGGGGGGACCCAGTACTTC. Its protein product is CASSQVSGRPGGTQYF.

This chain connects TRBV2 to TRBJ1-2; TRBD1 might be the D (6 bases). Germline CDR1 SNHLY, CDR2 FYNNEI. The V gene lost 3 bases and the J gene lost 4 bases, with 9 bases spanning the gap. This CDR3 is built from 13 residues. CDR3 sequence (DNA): TGTGCCAGCAGTGAGCGGACAGTCTATGGCTACACCTTC. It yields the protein CASSERTVYGYTF.

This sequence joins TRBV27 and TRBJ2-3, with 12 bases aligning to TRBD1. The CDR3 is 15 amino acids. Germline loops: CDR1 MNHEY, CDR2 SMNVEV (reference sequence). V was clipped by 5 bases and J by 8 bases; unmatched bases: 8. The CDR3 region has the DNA TGTGCCAGCAGTCTGGGACAGGGGGCCGGTGGTACGCAGTATTTT. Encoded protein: CASSLGQGAGGTQYF.

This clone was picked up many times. CDR3 coding DNA: TGTGCCAGCAGCCTTCTAGCTTGGGGAGATACGCAGTATTTT. It yields the protein CASSLLAWGDTQYF. The chain recombines TRBV14 with TRBJ2-3, with D tentatively TRBD2 (5 bases). Germline CDR1 and CDR2: SGHDN and FVKESK. This CDR3 is built from 14 residues. V shed 4 bases and J shed 5 bases, with 13 bases lying between them.

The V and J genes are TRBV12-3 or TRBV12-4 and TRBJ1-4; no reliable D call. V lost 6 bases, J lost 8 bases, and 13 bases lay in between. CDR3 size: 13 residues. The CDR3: CASSKREGEKLFF. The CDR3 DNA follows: TGTGCCAGCAGCAAGCGGGAGGGAGAAAAACTGTTTTTT.

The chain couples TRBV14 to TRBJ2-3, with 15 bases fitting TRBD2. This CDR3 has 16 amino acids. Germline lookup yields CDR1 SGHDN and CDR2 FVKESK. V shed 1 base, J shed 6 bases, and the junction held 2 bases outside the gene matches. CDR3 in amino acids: CASSQAGTSGRDTQYF. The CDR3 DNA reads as TGTGCCAGCAGCCAAGCGGGGACTAGCGGGAGGGATACGCAGTATTTT.

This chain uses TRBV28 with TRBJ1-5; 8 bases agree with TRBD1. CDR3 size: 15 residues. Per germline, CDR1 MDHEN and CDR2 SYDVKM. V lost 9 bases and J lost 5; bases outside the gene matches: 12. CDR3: CARQGEGRWHQPQHF. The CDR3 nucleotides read TGTGCCAGACAGGGGGAGGGTAGGTGGCATCAGCCCCAGCATTTT.

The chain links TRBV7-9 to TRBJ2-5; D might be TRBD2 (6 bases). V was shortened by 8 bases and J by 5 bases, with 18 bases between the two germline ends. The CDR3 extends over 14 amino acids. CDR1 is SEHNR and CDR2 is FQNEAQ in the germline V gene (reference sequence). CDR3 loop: CASRVGGGDETQYF. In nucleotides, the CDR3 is TGTGCCAGCCGTGTGGGTGGCGGGGACGAGACCCAGTACTTC.

For the CDR3, the DNA is TGTGCCAGCAGCTTTTCGGGACAGGGACCCTACGAGCAGTACTTC. Translation gives CASSFSGQGPYEQYF. This chain links TRBV7-6 with TRBJ2-7; 9 nucleotides line up with TRBD1. CDR1 and CDR2 (germline): SGHVS, FNYEAQ. V shed 3 bases, J shed 2 bases, and the junction held 5 bases outside the gene matches. This CDR3 is built from 15 residues. Combining the CDR3 with reference TRBV7-6 and TRBJ2-7 gives the whole variable domain GAGVSQSPRYKVTKRGQDVALRCDPISGHVSLYWYRQALGQGPEFLTYFNYEAQQDKSGLPNDRFSAERPEGSISTLTIQRTEQRDSAMYRCASSFSGQGPYEQYFGPGTRLTVT.

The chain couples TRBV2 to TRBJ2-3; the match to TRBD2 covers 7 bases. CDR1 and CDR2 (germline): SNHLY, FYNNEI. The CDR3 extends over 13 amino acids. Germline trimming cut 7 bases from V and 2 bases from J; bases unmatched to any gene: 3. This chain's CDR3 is CASNRDYTDTQYF. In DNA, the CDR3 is TGTGCCAGCAACCGGGACTACACAGATACGCAGTATTTT.

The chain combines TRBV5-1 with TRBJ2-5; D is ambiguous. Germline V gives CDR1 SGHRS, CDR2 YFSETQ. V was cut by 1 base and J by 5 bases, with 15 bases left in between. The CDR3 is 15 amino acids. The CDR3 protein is CASSLPGLDRETQYF. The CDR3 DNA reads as TGCGCCAGCAGCTTGCCAGGTCTCGACCGGGAGACCCAGTACTTC. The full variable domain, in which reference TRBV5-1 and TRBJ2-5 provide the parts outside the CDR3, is KAGVTQTPRYLIKTRGQQVTLSCSPISGHRSVSWYQQTPGQGLQFLFEYFSETQRNKGNFPGRFSGRQFSNSRSEMNVSTLELGDSALYLCASSLPGLDRETQYFGPGTRLLVL.

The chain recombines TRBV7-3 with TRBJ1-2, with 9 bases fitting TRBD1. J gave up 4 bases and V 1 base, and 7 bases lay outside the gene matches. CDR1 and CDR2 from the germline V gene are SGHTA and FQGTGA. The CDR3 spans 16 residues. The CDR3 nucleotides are TGTGCCAGCAGCTTAATGGGACAGGGTATGGCCTATGGCTACACCTTC. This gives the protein CASSLMGQGMAYGYTF.